The 24 T cell receptor beta chains listed next were all sequenced from one sample in a study of T-cell memory formation after mild COVID-19. TCRdb passed the 5' RACE reads through MiXCR, listing each CDR3 protein once. The sample carries roughly 340,000 distinct CDR3 sequences, more than 15% recorded once. Input material: PBMCs or a T cell subset sorted from them (not recorded which). The receptors derive from a man younger than 35 who had mild COVID-19 (a few samples of this study predate the infection). Cell type and time point are not known.

The rearrangement uses TRBV5-1 and TRBJ2-7; D call uncertain. With 5 bases removed from V and 0 bases from J, the gap between germline ends came to 6 bases. CDR1 is SGHRS and CDR2 is YFSETQ in the germline V gene. CDR3 length: 12 amino acids. The CDR3 spells CASRRDSYEQYV. The CDR3 DNA is TGCGCCAGCAGGAGAGACTCCTACGAGCAGTACGTC.

In its sample, this clonotype was seen many times. A read error may produce the germline difference seen at one junction end. The gene calls are TRBV29-1 and TRBJ1-1; 9 nucleotides line up with TRBD1. The CDR3 extends over 16 amino acids. Germline CDR1 reads SQVTM; CDR2 reads ANQGSEA. In DNA form, the CDR3 reads TGCAGCGTTGAAGTTCCCCGGGACAGGGTGAATACTGAAGCTTTCTTT. Translation: CSVEVPRDRVNTEAFF.

This clonotype has a count of ten or more. The chain recombines TRBV12-3 or TRBV12-4 with TRBJ2-4, with D unclear. V was clipped by 5 bases and J by 0 bases, with 5 bases between them. The length of the CDR3 is 13 residues. The CDR3 loop is CASSLLAKNIQYF. CDR3 DNA: TGTGCCAGCAGTCTATTAGCCAAAAACATTCAGTACTTC.

The CDR3 nucleotides are TGCAGTGCTAGAGCCGCCGGTTCCTACGAGCAGTACTTC. Translation: CSARAAGSYEQYF. The V gene is TRBV20-1, the J gene TRBJ2-7; no clear D. Trimming removed 1 base at V and 1 base at J, with 8 bases between. The length of the CDR3 is 13 residues. Germline CDR1 is DFQATT and CDR2 is SNEGSKA (reference sequence).

This clonotype has only a few counts. The rearrangement joins TRBV6-2 or TRBV6-3 to TRBJ2-7, with 13 bases fitting TRBD2. Losses at the gene ends were 5 bases for V and 7 bases for J; bases not matched to a gene: 14. Germline V gene data show CDR1 as MNHEY and CDR2 as SVGEGT. The CDR3 consists of 17 residues. This CDR3 is CASSDPGLAGALKEQYV. CDR3 DNA: TGTGCCAGCAGTGATCCTGGACTAGCGGGGGCGTTGAAGGAGCAGTACGTC.

The chain has TRBV6-6 and TRBJ1-2; D is perhaps TRBD1 (6 bases). CDR3 size: 11 residues. Trimming pared 8 bases from V and 6 bases from J, leaving 10 bases between. From germline, CDR1 is MNHNY and CDR2 SVGAGI (reference sequence). The CDR3 sequence: CASQRGDGYTF. For the CDR3, the DNA is TGTGCCAGCCAGAGGGGGGATGGCTACACCTTC.

This clonotype was picked up a small number of times. CDR3 nucleotides: TGTGCCAGCAGCTTACAAAAAAATCAGCCCCAGCATTTT. This translates into CASSLQKNQPQHF. The V gene is TRBV7-2, the J gene TRBJ1-5, with D unresolved. The V gene lost 2 bases and the J gene lost 4 bases, with 6 bases spanning the gap. The CDR3 consists of 13 residues. From germline, CDR1 is SGHTA and CDR2 FQGNSA.

Concerning this clonotype: Its ends do not fully match the called genes, so a read error is possible. The chain couples TRBV7-7 to TRBJ2-5; possibly TRBD2 for D (6 bases). Germline CDR1 SSHAT, CDR2 FNYEAQ (reference sequence). The CDR3 sequence is 13 residues long. DNA for the CDR3: TGTGCTAGCAGCTTCTCGGAGGGAGAGACCCAGTACTTC. It yields the protein CASSFSEGETQYF. Supplemented by reference TRBV7-7 and TRBJ2-5, the full variable domain reads GAGVSQSPRYKVTKRGQDVTLRCDPISSHATLYWYQQALGQGPEFLTYFNYEAQPDKSGLPSDRFSAERPEGSISTLTIQRTEQRDSAMYRCASSFSEGETQYFGPGTRLLVL.

This clonotype has only a few counts. The V call is TRBV6-5, the J call TRBJ2-7; weak D call: TRBD2 (7 bases). Looked up from germline, CDR1 is MNHEY and CDR2 is SVGAGI. Trimming removed 2 bases at V and 0 bases at J, with 14 bases between. CDR3 length: 16 amino acids. CDR3 residues: CASSYRGGGSSYEQYF. The DNA for the CDR3 is TGTGCCAGCAGTTACAGAGGGGGAGGGAGCTCCTACGAGCAGTACTTC.

This clonotype was observed a handful of times. The V gene is TRBV3-1, the J gene TRBJ1-6; D perhaps matches TRBD1 (6 bases). CDR1 LGHDT and CDR2 YNNKEL come from the germline V gene (reference sequence). V gave up 1 base and J gave up 6 bases, with 10 bases separating them. The CDR3 extends over 15 amino acids. The CDR3, as DNA: TGTGCCAGCAGCCAAGCCGGGGGCATTAATTCACCCCTCCACTTT. This gives the protein CASSQAGGINSPLHF.

The chain carries TRBV11-2 and TRBJ1-4; D remains ambiguous. Trimming shortened V by 5 bases and J by 8 bases, and 9 bases separated the two germline ends. The CDR3 consists of 12 residues. Germline CDR1 reads SGHAT; CDR2 reads FQNNGV. The DNA for the CDR3 is TGTGCCAGCAGCGTAGGTGAGGAAAAACTGTTTTTT. Amino acids: CASSVGEEKLFF.

This clonotype was seen more than once but under ten times. J is TRBJ2-3 and V is TRBV5-4, with D perhaps matching TRBD1 or TRBD2 (5 bases each). There are 15 residues in the CDR3. With 4 bases removed from V and 2 bases from J, the gap between germline ends came to 14 bases. Per the germline V gene, CDR1 is SGHNT and CDR2 is YYREEE (reference sequence). This CDR3 is CASSPSGRNTDTQYF. CDR3 nucleotides: TGTGCCAGCAGCCCCTCGGGGCGTAACACAGATACGCAGTATTTT. Supplemented by reference TRBV5-4 and TRBJ2-3, the full variable domain reads ETGVTQSPTHLIKTRGQQVTLRCSSQSGHNTVSWYQQALGQGPQFIFQYYREEENGRGNFPPRFSGLQFPNYSSELNVNALELDDSALYLCASSPSGRNTDTQYFGPGTRLTVL.

V and J are TRBV6-6 and TRBJ2-6, with TRBD1 identical over 10 bases. Trimming at V came to 4 bases and at J to 2 bases, leaving 5 bases not matched to a gene. Germline assignment: CDR1 MNHNY and CDR2 SVGAGI (reference sequence). CDR3 length: 17 residues. The chain's CDR3 is CASSSWTGGTGANVLTF. In DNA form, the CDR3 reads TGTGCCAGCAGTTCTTGGACAGGGGGTACTGGGGCCAACGTCCTGACTTTC.

This clonotype was seen a single time. The chain recombines TRBV6-5 with TRBJ1-2; 7 bases match TRBD1. CDR3 length: 14 residues. The ends lost 4 bases at V and 2 bases at J; junction bases unmatched: 4. From germline, CDR1 is MNHEY and CDR2 SVGAGI. CDR3 sequence reads: CASSSGTVNYGYTF. CDR3 sequence (DNA): TGTGCCAGCAGTTCCGGGACAGTAAACTATGGCTACACCTTC.

This clonotype was detected ten times or more. The rearrangement uses TRBV5-1 and TRBJ2-5; the D gene is possibly TRBD2 (5 bases). Germline V gene lookup returns CDR1 SGHRS and CDR2 YFSETQ. V was trimmed by 0 bases and J by 3 bases, leaving 9 bases between them. The CDR3 totals 14 residues. CDR3 sequence: CASSLVTGEETQYF. Here the CDR3 DNA reads TGCGCCAGCAGCTTGGTCACCGGGGAAGAGACCCAGTACTTC. Looking up the rest from reference TRBV5-1 and TRBJ2-5 gives the full variable domain: KAGVTQTPRYLIKTRGQQVTLSCSPISGHRSVSWYQQTPGQGLQFLFEYFSETQRNKGNFPGRFSGRQFSNSRSEMNVSTLELGDSALYLCASSLVTGEETQYFGPGTRLLVL.

This clonotype was counted between two and nine times. The rearrangement links TRBV29-1 to TRBJ1-2; D possibly corresponds to TRBD1 (5 bases). The CDR3 contains 12 residues. Germline CDR1 SQVTM, CDR2 ANQGSEA. V lost 6 bases and J 4 bases, leaving 12 bases between the germline ends. This CDR3 is CSVAGESYGYTF. The DNA of the CDR3 is TGCAGCGTCGCGGGGGAGAGCTATGGCTACACCTTC.

V gene TRBV28 combines with J gene TRBJ2-1, with 11 bases that match TRBD2. The germline CDR1 and CDR2 sequences are MDHEN and SYDVKM. Trimming took 4 bases from V and 4 from J; bases not matched to a gene: 6. This CDR3 spans 16 amino acids. The CDR3 loop is CASSSRTSGGYNEQFF. The CDR3 DNA is TGTGCCAGCAGTTCCAGAACTAGCGGGGGTTACAATGAGCAGTTCTTC. Looking up the rest from reference TRBV28 and TRBJ2-1 gives the full variable domain: DVKVTQSSRYLVKRTGEKVFLECVQDMDHENMFWYRQDPGLGLRLIYFSYDVKMKEKGDIPEGYSVSREKKERFSLILESASTNQTSMYLCASSSRTSGGYNEQFFGPGTRLTVL.

This clonotype was seen a handful of times. This chain joins TRBV7-2 and TRBJ2-5; D is uncertain. Germline assignment: CDR1 SGHTA and CDR2 FQGNSA. The V end was cut by 4 bases, the J end by 1 base, with 10 bases between. This CDR3 region has 14 residues. Here the CDR3 reads CASSSSQVQETQYF. The CDR3 region has the DNA TGTGCCAGCAGCTCCTCCCAAGTCCAAGAGACCCAGTACTTC.

V gene TRBV5-1 combines with J gene TRBJ2-1; 7 nucleotides match TRBD1. Germline V gene data show CDR1 as SGHRS and CDR2 as YFSETQ. Germline trimming cut 0 bases from V and 2 bases from J; bases unmatched to any gene: 2. The CDR3 runs to 15 residues. CDR3 protein: CASSLEGGPYNEQFF. CDR3 coding DNA: TGCGCCAGCAGCTTGGAAGGGGGCCCCTACAATGAGCAGTTCTTC. Together with reference TRBV5-1 and TRBJ2-1, the CDR3 gives the full variable domain: KAGVTQTPRYLIKTRGQQVTLSCSPISGHRSVSWYQQTPGQGLQFLFEYFSETQRNKGNFPGRFSGRQFSNSRSEMNVSTLELGDSALYLCASSLEGGPYNEQFFGPGTRLTVL.

This clonotype has just a few counts. This rearrangement joins TRBV12-3 or TRBV12-4 to TRBJ1-2, with 7 bases fitting TRBD1. With V trimmed by 5 bases and J by 8 bases, 8 bases remained unmatched. The CDR3 has 13 residues. The CDR3 here is CASSRTQGHGYTF. The CDR3, as DNA: TGTGCCAGCAGTCGCACACAGGGGCACGGCTACACCTTC.

The chain carries TRBV5-1 and TRBJ2-1; tentatively, D is TRBD1 or TRBD2 (5 bases each). This CDR3 contains 17 residues. Trimming removed 4 bases at V and 0 bases at J, with 17 bases between. CDR1 and CDR2 from the germline V gene are SGHRS and YFSETQ. CDR3 region: CASSPPFGDRSYNEQFF. As DNA, the CDR3 is TGCGCCAGCAGCCCCCCCTTTGGGGACCGCTCCTACAATGAGCAGTTCTTC.

J is TRBJ1-2 and V is TRBV5-6; 9 bases agree with TRBD1. The ends lost 5 bases at V and 4 bases at J; junction bases unmatched: 18. CDR1 is SGHDT and CDR2 is YYEEEE in the germline V gene. This CDR3 has 18 amino acids. The CDR3 DNA follows: TGTGCCAGCAGTTTGATAGGATTACAGGGGGCGAGACCCTATGGCTACACCTTC. It codes for CASSLIGLQGARPYGYTF.

This clonotype was detected only a few times. This sequence joins TRBV9 and TRBJ2-1; 13 nucleotides match TRBD2. Trimming removed 3 bases from V and 6 bases from J; junction bases left unmatched: 6. Germline V gene lookup returns CDR1 SGDLS and CDR2 YYNGEE. The CDR3 spans 16 residues. In DNA form, the CDR3 reads TGTGCCAGCAGCGGGGAGGGACTAGCGGGGAGCAATGAGCAGTTCTTC. Its protein product is CASSGEGLAGSNEQFF.

This clonotype was seen more than once but under ten times. This chain uses TRBV4-1 with TRBJ2-1, with D unresolved. From germline, CDR1 is MGHRA and CDR2 YSYEKL. The CDR3 covers 15 residues. Trimming left V 5 bases short and J 0 bases short, with 11 bases between. The CDR3 region has the DNA TGCGCCAGCAGCGAACAGCACCCCTCCTACAATGAGCAGTTCTTC. It is translated as CASSEQHPSYNEQFF.